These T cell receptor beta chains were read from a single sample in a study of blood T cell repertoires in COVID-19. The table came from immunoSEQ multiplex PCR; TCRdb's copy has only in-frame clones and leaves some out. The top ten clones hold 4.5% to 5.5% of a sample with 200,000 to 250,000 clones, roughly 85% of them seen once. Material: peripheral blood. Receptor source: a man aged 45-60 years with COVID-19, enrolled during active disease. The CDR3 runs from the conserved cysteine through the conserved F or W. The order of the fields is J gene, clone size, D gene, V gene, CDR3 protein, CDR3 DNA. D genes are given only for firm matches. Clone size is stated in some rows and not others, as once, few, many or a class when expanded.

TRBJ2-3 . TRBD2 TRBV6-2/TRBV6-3 CASSYPIGTTHTDTQYF TGTGCCAGCAGTTACCCAATTGGGACTACCCACACAGATACGCAGTATTTT
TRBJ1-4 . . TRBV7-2 CASSEEAVFNEKLFF TGTGCCAGCAGCGAAGAGGCAGTATTTAATGAAAAACTGTTTTTT
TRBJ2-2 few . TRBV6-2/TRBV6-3 CASSYRGATEELFF TGTGCCAGCAGTTACCGGGGGGCCACTGAGGAGCTGTTTTTT
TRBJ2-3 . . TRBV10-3 CAISSAGRLRDTQYF TGTGCCATCAGTTCGGCAGGGAGGCTACGGGATACGCAGTATTTT
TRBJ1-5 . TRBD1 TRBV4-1 CASSHEGQADQPQHF TGCGCCAGCAGCCATGAAGGACAGGCGGATCAGCCCCAGCATTTT
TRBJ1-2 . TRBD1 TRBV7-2 CASSPTVGGGYGYTF TGTGCCAGCAGCCCGACAGTAGGGGGCGGCTATGGCTACACCTTC
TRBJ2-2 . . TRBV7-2 CASTVAGELFF TGTGCCAGCACGGTGGCCGGGGAGCTGTTTTTT
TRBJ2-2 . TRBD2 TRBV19 CASIVGRGGVRELFF TGTGCCAGTATAGTTGGGCGCGGGGGAGTCAGGGAGCTGTTTTTT
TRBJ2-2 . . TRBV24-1 CATSDFGRGVTGELFF TGTGCCACCAGTGATTTTGGCAGGGGAGTCACCGGGGAGCTGTTTTTT
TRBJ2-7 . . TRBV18 CASSPGQSSYEQYF TGTGCCAGCTCACCCGGACAGTCCTCCTACGAGCAGTACTTC
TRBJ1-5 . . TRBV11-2 CASSLTRGSNQPQHF TGTGCCAGCAGCCTAACCCGGGGTAGCAATCAGCCCCAGCATTTT
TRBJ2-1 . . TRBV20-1 CSASGESSYNEQFF TGCAGTGCTAGTGGCGAGAGCTCCTACAATGAGCAGTTCTTC
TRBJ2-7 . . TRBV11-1 CASSSGTEQYF TGTGCCAGCAGCTCCGGGACAGAGCAGTACTTC
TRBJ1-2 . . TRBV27 CASSLDTGSGGYTF TGTGCCAGCAGTTTAGATACAGGGTCGGGTGGCTACACCTTC
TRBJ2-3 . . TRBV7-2 CASSSSADTQYF TGTGCCAGCAGCTCCTCTGCAGATACGCAGTATTTT
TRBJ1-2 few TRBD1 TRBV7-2 CASSEPGQVVYYGYTF TGTGCCAGCAGCGAACCGGGACAGGTCGTATACTATGGCTACACCTTC
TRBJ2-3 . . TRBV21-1 CASSGKTSGGPETTDTQYF TGTGCCAGCAGCGGAAAGACTAGCGGGGGCCCCGAAACCACAGATACGCAGTATTTT
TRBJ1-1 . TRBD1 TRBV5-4 CASSTRDRDTEAFF TGTGCCAGCAGCACTCGAGACAGGGACACTGAAGCTTTCTTT
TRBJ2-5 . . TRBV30 CAWSSFGGARGGVQYF TGTGCCTGGAGTTCCTTTGGGGGGGCCCGAGGTGGGGTCCAGTACTTC
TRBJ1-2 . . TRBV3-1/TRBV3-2 CASSQESMGYTF TGTGCCAGCAGCCAAGAGAGTATGGGCTACACCTTC
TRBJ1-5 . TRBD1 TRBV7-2 CASSPLTGTGNRPQHF TGTGCCAGCAGCCCGCTGACTGGGACAGGGAATCGGCCCCAGCATTTT
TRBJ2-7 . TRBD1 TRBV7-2 CASTPQTGGYEQYF TGTGCCAGCACCCCACAGACAGGGGGCTACGAGCAGTACTTC
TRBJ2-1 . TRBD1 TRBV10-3 CASRQGLRGNEQFF TGTGCCAGCAGACAGGGGTTGAGGGGCAATGAGCAGTTCTTC
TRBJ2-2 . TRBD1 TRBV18 CASSPAGTANTGELFF TGTGCCAGCTCACCGGCCGGGACAGCGAACACCGGGGAGCTGTTTTTT
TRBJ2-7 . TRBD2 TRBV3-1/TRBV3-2 CASSQRGVQYF TGTGCCAGCAGCCAACGGGGGGTGCAGTACTTC
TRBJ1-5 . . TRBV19 CASLGGKGNQPQHF TGTGCCAGTCTCGGGGGGAAGGGCAATCAGCCCCAGCATTTT
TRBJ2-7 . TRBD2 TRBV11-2 CASSLASGGGEQYF TGTGCCAGCAGCTTAGCCAGCGGGGGTGGCGAGCAGTACTTC
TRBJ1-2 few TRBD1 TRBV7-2 CASSPGQGRGYTF TGTGCCAGCAGCCCCGGACAGGGGAGGGGCTACACCTTC
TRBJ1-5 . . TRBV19 CASSITGYSNQPQHF TGTGCCAGTAGTATCACAGGGTATAGCAATCAGCCCCAGCATTTT
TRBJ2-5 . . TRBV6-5 CASSLGTLRETQYF TGTGCCAGCTCGCTAGGGACTCTCCGAGAGACCCAGTACTTC
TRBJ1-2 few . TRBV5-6 CASTVLDTGSYGYTF TGTGCCAGCACCGTATTGGATACAGGGAGCTATGGCTACACCTTC
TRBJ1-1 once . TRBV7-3 CASSLIVNTEAFF TGTGCCAGCAGCTTAATAGTGAACACTGAAGCTTTCTTT
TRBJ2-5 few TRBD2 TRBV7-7 CASSLYEGTSGETQYF TGTGCTAGCAGCTTATACGAGGGGACTAGCGGCGAGACCCAGTACTTC
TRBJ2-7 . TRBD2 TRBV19 CASSPGLPYEQYF TGTGCCAGTAGTCCGGGACTACCCTACGAGCAGTACTTC
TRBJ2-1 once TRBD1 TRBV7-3 CASSLGQYNEQFF TGTGCCAGCAGCTTGGGACAGTACAATGAGCAGTTCTTC
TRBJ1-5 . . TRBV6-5 CASSYRRGLRNQPQHF TGTGCCAGCAGTTACCGCAGGGGTCTCCGCAATCAGCCCCAGCATTTT
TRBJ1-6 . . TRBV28 CASSLSGSSYNSPLHF TGTGCCAGCAGTTTATCGGGGAGCTCCTATAATTCACCCCTCCACTTT
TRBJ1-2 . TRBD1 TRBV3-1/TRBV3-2 CASSRGQVVTF TGTGCCAGCAGCCGGGGACAGGTGGTCACCTTC
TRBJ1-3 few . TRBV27 CASSSSGSGNTIYF .
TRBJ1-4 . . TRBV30 CAWSRGEKLFF TGTGCCTGGAGTAGGGGTGAAAAACTGTTTTTT
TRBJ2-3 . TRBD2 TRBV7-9 CASRHEIAGVSDTQYF TGTGCCAGCAGACACGAAATAGCGGGGGTTTCAGATACGCAGTATTTT
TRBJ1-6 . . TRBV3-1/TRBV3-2 CASSQVRGLYNSPLHF TGTGCCAGCAGCCAAGTACGGGGACTGTATAATTCACCCCTCCACTTT
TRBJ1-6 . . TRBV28 CASSLSGQGVSPLHF TGTGCCAGCAGTTTATCGGGTCAGGGTGTTTCACCCCTCCACTTT
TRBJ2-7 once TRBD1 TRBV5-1 CASSKGQTATYEQYF TGCGCCAGCAGCAAGGGACAGACAGCAACCTACGAGCAGTACTTC